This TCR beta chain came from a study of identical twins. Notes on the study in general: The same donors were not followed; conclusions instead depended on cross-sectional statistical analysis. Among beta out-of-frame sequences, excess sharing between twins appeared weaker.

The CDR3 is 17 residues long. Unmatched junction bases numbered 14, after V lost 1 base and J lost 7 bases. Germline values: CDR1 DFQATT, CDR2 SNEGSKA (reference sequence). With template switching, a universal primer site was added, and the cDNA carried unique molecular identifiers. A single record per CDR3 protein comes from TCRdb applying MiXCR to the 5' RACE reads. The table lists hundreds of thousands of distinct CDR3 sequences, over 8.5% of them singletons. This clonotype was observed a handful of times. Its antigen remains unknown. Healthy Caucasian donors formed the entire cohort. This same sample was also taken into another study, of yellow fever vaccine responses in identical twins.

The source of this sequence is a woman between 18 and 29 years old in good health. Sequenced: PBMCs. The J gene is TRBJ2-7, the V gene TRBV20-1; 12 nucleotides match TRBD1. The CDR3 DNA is TGCAGTGCTAGAGGTAGCGGTATCGGGGACAGGGGGCTGGAGCAGTACTTC. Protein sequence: CSARGSGIGDRGLEQYF.